This TCR beta chain was profiled in a study of monozygotic twins with inflammatory bowel disease. The CDR3 is 15 amino acids. Two rounds of nested PCR, of around 16 and 10 cycles, were run on TCRalpha and TCRbeta cDNA. Reprocessing the 5' RACE reads, TCRdb reports a single entry for every CDR3 protein and omits DNA. Its table records approximately 400,000 distinct CDR3 sequences. Sequenced input: blood. The J gene is TRBJ2-1, the V gene TRBV12-3 or TRBV12-4; checking the TCRdb D call of TRBD2 is not possible without DNA. This receptor was taken from a human donor with ulcerative colitis or Crohn's disease, or a healthy co-twin of an affected twin (not recorded which). The CDR3 region is CASSLSTSGGNEQFF.